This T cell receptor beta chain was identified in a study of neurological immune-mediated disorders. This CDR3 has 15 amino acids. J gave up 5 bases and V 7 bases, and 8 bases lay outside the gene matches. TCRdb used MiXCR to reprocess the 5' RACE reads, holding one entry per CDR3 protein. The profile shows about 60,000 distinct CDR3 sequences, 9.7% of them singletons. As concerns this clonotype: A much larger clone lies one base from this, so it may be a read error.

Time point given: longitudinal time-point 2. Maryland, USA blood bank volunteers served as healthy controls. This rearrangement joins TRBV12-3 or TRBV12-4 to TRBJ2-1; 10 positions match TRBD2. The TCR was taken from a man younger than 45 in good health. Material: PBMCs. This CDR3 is CASTPGLAEDNEQFF. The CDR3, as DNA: TGTGCCAGCACGCCCGGACTAGCGGAAGACAATGAGCAGTTCTTC.